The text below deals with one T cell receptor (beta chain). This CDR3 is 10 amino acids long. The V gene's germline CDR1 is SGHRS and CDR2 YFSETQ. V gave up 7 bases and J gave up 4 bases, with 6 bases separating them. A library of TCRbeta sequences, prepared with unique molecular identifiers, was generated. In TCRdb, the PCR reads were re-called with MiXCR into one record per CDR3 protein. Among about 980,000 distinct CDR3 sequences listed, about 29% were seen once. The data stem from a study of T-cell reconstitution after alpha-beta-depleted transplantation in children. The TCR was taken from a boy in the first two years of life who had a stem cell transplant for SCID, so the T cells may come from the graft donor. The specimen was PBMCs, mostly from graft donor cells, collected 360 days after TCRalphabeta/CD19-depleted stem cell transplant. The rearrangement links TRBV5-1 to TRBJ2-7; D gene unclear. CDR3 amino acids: CASPDYEQYF. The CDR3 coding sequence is TGCGCCAGCCCCGATTACGAGCAGTACTTC.